The 4 T cell receptor beta chains listed next were all sequenced from one sample in a study of blood T cell repertoires in COVID-19 (dated by TCRdb to 2018 to 2021). The library relied on the immunoSEQ multiplex PCR assay. TCRdb took over this immuneACCESS table, retaining in-frame rearrangements with V and J assigned. Such tables are incomplete; in checked studies, under half of the missing clones stem from an unresolved V gene, and the remainder is unexplained. The table for this sample lists about 440,000 clones; 87% of them were counted only once. The ten largest account for roughly 2% of the sample. Sequencing input: PBMCs or T cells enriched from blood (not recorded which). The source is a young woman with acute COVID-19.

This clone was recorded only once. The chain is built from TRBV9 and TRBJ1-2, with 8 nucleotides matching TRBD1. Germline loops: CDR1 SGDLS, CDR2 YYNGEE. Trimming took 4 bases from V and 1 from J; bases not matched to a gene: 6. The CDR3 extends over 15 amino acids. CDR3 DNA: TGTGCCAGCAGCCTTACAGGGGGGAGTAACTATGGCTACACCTTC. Translating it yields CASSLTGGSNYGYTF.

This chain links TRBV9 with TRBJ2-1; D not certain. Trimming left V 0 bases short and J 0 bases short, with 7 bases between. Germline V gene lookup returns CDR1 SGDLS and CDR2 YYNGEE. The CDR3 extends over 15 amino acids. The CDR3 DNA reads as TGTGCCAGCAGCGTAGGGCATCTCTCCTACAATGAGCAGTTCTTC. Its translation: CASSVGHLSYNEQFF.

The V call is TRBV29-1, the J call TRBJ1-2; the D is unclear. Germline CDR1 is SQVTM and CDR2 is ANQGSEA. V was clipped by 7 bases and J by 1 base, with 10 bases between them. CDR3 length: 12 residues. The DNA for the CDR3 is TGCAGCGCGGACCGAGTTAACTATGGCTACACCTTC. Amino acids: CSADRVNYGYTF.

The sample holds one count of this clone. V gene TRBV6-5 combines with J gene TRBJ1-1, with D tentatively TRBD1 (6 bases). V lost 5 bases and J lost 1, with 14 bases in between. In germline, CDR1 is MNHEY, CDR2 SVGAGI. The CDR3 spans 15 residues. This CDR3 is CASSRGAPGNTEAFF. The CDR3 DNA is TGTGCCAGCAGTCGGGGGGCGCCGGGGAACACTGAAGCTTTCTTT.